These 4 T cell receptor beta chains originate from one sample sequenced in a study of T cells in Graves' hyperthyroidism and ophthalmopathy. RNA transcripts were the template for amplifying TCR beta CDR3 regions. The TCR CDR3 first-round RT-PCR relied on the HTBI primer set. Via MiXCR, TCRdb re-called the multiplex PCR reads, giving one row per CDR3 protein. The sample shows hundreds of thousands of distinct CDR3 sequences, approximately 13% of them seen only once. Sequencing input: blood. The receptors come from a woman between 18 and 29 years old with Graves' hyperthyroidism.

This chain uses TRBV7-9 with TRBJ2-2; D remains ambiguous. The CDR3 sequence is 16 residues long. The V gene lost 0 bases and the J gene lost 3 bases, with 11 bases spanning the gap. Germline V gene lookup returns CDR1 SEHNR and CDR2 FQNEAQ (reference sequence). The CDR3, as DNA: TGTGCCAGCAGCTTAGCCTTCGGGTCCCACACCGGGGAGCTGTTTTTT. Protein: CASSLAFGSHTGELFF.

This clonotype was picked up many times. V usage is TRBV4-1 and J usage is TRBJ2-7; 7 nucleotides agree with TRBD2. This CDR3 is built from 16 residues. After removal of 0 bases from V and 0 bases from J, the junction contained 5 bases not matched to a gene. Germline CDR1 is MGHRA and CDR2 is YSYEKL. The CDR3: CASSQESGMLSYEQYF. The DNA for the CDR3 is TGCGCCAGCAGCCAAGAAAGCGGGATGCTCTCCTACGAGCAGTACTTC.

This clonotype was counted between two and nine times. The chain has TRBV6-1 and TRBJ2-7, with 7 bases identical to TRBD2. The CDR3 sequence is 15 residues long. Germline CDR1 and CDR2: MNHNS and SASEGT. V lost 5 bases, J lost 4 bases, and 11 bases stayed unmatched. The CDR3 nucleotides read TGTGCCAGCAGTCCCTTAGGCGCGGGGGATTACGAGCAGTACTTC. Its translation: CASSPLGAGDYEQYF.

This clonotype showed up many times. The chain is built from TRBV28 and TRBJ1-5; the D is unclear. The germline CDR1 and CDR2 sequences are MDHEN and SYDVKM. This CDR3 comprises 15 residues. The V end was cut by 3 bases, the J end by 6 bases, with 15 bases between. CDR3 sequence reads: CASSFRTANAQPQHF. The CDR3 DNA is TGTGCCAGCAGTTTTAGGACTGCTAACGCTCAGCCCCAGCATTTT.